Given below is one T cell receptor beta chain in context. The CDR3 is 14 residues long. V gave up 7 bases and J gave up 2 bases, with 15 bases separating them. CDR1 and CDR2 (germline): WSHSY, SAAADI. The assay was immunoSEQ multiplex PCR, and TCRdb's table has in-frame clones only and misses some. This sample has about 40,000 clones, with roughly 90% found just once. The data originate from a study of OX40 agonist ivuxolimab in advanced cancers. V gene TRBV10-2 combines with J gene TRBJ2-7; D perhaps matches TRBD2 (7 bases). The sample was CD4+ or CD8+ T cells sorted from blood, taken in a trial of the OX40 agonist ivuxolimab. The clonotype was recovered from an adult with an advanced solid tumor such as melanoma, head and neck, liver or kidney cancer. The CDR3 reads CASTHGGQPYEQYF. The CDR3 DNA is TGCGCCAGCACACACGGGGGGCAGCCCTACGAGCAGTACTTC.